This section outlines one TCR beta chain sequence together with its context. The antigen remains undetermined. This sample was taken from a study of T cell clones after liver transplantation. Study information: A pre-transplant mixed lymphocyte reaction with TCRbeta sequencing defined graft-donor-reactive clones followed in post-transplant blood. Draws occurred before transplant, before withdrawal, and after complete or failed withdrawal. Tolerance: complete withdrawal held at least one year, liver enzymes staying within twice normal.

Whole-study results and caveats: In two subjects, few donor cells limited the measurable donor-reactive repertoire.

Clones were read by immunoSEQ multiplex PCR, and TCRdb kept only the in-frame ones, dropping some. The sample holds tens of thousands of clones, 70% to 75% seen once. The V gene's germline CDR1 is MDHEN and CDR2 SYDVKM. There are 16 residues in the CDR3. Losses at the gene ends were 5 bases for V and 3 bases for J; bases not matched to a gene: 8. The chain has TRBV28 and TRBJ2-5; 11 bases fit TRBD1. The sample in question was CD4+ T cells from blood, obtained before liver transplant. The receptor's source is a human donor who received a liver transplant. The CDR3 is CASSQFGTGGKETQYF. The CDR3 coding sequence is TGTGCCAGCAGTCAGTTCGGGACAGGGGGAAAAGAGACCCAGTACTTC.